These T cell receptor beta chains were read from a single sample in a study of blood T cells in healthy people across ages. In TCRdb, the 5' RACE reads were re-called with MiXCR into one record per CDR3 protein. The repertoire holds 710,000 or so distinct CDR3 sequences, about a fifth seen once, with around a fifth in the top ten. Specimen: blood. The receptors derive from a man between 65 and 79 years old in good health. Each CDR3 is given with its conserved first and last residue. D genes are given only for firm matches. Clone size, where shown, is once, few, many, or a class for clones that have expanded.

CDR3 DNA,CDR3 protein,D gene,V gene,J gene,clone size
TGCGCCAGTCGTCGTACAGGGGTGGATGAAAAACTGTTTTTT,CASRRTGVDEKLFF,TRBD1,TRBV5-1,TRBJ1-4,many
TGTGCCAGCAGTTGGACTAGCGGGGGGGCCGGAGATACGCAGTATTTT,CASSWTSGGAGDTQYF,TRBD2,TRBV3-1,TRBJ2-3,few
TGTACCAGCAGTGCCATCGGGACGGTGAACACTGAAGCTTTCTTT,CTSSAIGTVNTEAFF,.,TRBV12-3/TRBV12-4,TRBJ1-1,few
TGCAGCCCCGGTGGTTACACCTTC,CSPGGYTF,.,TRBV29-1,TRBJ1-2,.
TGTGCCAGCAGCGTACACAGAACCGGGGAGCTGTTTTTT,CASSVHRTGELFF,.,TRBV9,TRBJ2-2,.
TGTGCCACCAGTGATTTGGGCTTGGAAGCGAATGAAAAACTGTTTTTT,CATSDLGLEANEKLFF,.,TRBV24-1,TRBJ1-4,.
TGTGCCAGCAGCTCCCAGAACTATGGCTACACCTTC,CASSSQNYGYTF,.,TRBV12-3/TRBV12-4,TRBJ1-2,many
TGTGCCAGCAGCCCCCTTTACAGTGAAGCTTTCTTT,CASSPLYSEAFF,.,TRBV7-6,TRBJ1-1,.
TGTGCCAGCAGCCAAGGAGGGAGATTTGAAAAACTGTTTTTT,CASSQGGRFEKLFF,.,TRBV3-1,TRBJ1-4,.
TGTGCCACCAGCAGAGACCGGGACAGTTCTAATGAAAAACTGTTTTTT,CATSRDRDSSNEKLFF,TRBD1,TRBV15,TRBJ1-4,.
TGCGCCAGCAGCCAAGATACCTCCGCGGGTCCGAATGAGCAGTTCTTC,CASSQDTSAGPNEQFF,.,TRBV4-3,TRBJ2-1,few
TGTGCCAGCAGAGTGAGTAGCGGGGTGGATACGCAGTATTTT,CASRVSSGVDTQYF,TRBD2,TRBV12-3/TRBV12-4,TRBJ2-3,.
TGTGCCAGCAGTTTGACAGGGAACGGGGGCTACACCTTC,CASSLTGNGGYTF,TRBD1,TRBV2,TRBJ1-2,once
TGTGCCAGCAGCTCTACAGGGGCTATACGCAATCAGCCCCAGCATTTT,CASSSTGAIRNQPQHF,TRBD1,TRBV5-6,TRBJ1-5,.
TGTGCCAGGGACCGATATCGGGTAATCGCCTATGGCTACACCTTC,CARDRYRVIAYGYTF,.,TRBV9,TRBJ1-2,many
TGCAGCGTGCTCAGGGGCGCAAGCTCCTACAATGAGCAGTTCTTC,CSVLRGASSYNEQFF,.,TRBV29-1,TRBJ2-1,.
TGTGCCAGCAGTTTAGAGGGACGGCCTGCCTACGAGCAGTACTTC,CASSLEGRPAYEQYF,.,TRBV12-3/TRBV12-4,TRBJ2-7,.
TGTGCCAGCAGTTTATTCCGGGGTACGGGCTACACCTTC,CASSLFRGTGYTF,.,TRBV27,TRBJ1-2,.
TGCAGTGCACTAGAGAACAGGGCCACTTATACGCAGTATTTT,CSALENRATYTQYF,.,TRBV20-1,TRBJ2-3,few
TGTGCCAGCAGCCCAGCCGTACGTGAAGCTTTCTTT,CASSPAVREAFF,.,TRBV7-2,TRBJ1-1,.
TGTGCCAGCAGCGGGGACGGCTCCTACAATGAGCAGTTCTTC,CASSGDGSYNEQFF,.,TRBV2,TRBJ2-1,few
TGTGCCAGCAGTTACGGGCAGAGTCGTAATTCACCCCTCCACTTT,CASSYGQSRNSPLHF,.,TRBV6-2/TRBV6-3,TRBJ1-6,.
TGTGCCAGCAGCGTAGAACTAGCGGGGAAGAATGAGCAGTTCTTC,CASSVELAGKNEQFF,TRBD2,TRBV9,TRBJ2-1,.
TGTGCCAGTAGTAACGAGCGGGCGCAGTTCTTC,CASSNERAQFF,.,TRBV19,TRBJ2-1,.
TGTGCCAGCACCTTCAGGGCCCCCTCTGGCACAGATACGCAGTATTTT,CASTFRAPSGTDTQYF,.,TRBV12-3/TRBV12-4,TRBJ2-3,few
TGCAGTGCTTCACCCCCGGGACAGGGATTTGATGAGCAGTTCTTC,CSASPPGQGFDEQFF,TRBD1,TRBV20-1,TRBJ2-1,many
TGTGCCAGCAGAGGAGGAGGTCAGCCCCAGCATTTT,CASRGGGQPQHF,.,TRBV12-3/TRBV12-4,TRBJ1-5,.
TGCGCCAGCAGCCAAGATGACGGGTGGGATGAAAAACTGTTTTTT,CASSQDDGWDEKLFF,.,TRBV4-1,TRBJ1-4,few
TGTGCCAGCACCCTCTACCAGGGGGAAGGGGCTGAAGCTTTCTTT,CASTLYQGEGAEAFF,TRBD1,TRBV18,TRBJ1-1,.
TGTGCCAGCAGCCAAGATTACAGGCGGGCTTTCTTT,CASSQDYRRAFF,.,TRBV14,TRBJ1-1,.
TGTGCCTGGAGAACGGGGACAGGGTGGGGGGATGAGCAGTTCTTC,CAWRTGTGWGDEQFF,TRBD1,TRBV30,TRBJ2-1,.
TGTGCCAGCAGACGGAGGACTTACGAGCAGTACTTC,CASRRRTYEQYF,.,TRBV6-4,TRBJ2-7,.
TGTGCCAGCAGTGCTCCAGGGGGGACTATGAACACTGAAGCTTTCTTT,CASSAPGGTMNTEAFF,TRBD1,TRBV6-1,TRBJ1-1,few
TGCAGTGCTAGGGCCGGGAGGGGGGAGCTGTTTTTT,CSARAGRGELFF,TRBD2,TRBV20-1,TRBJ2-2,.
TGCAGCGTTGAAGGAAAGGCAGACGAGCAGTTCTTC,CSVEGKADEQFF,.,TRBV29-1,TRBJ2-1,.
TGCGCCAGCAGCCCATTGGGACTAGGGATCGAAGAGACCCAGTACTTC,CASSPLGLGIEETQYF,TRBD2,TRBV5-1,TRBJ2-5,.
TGTGCCAGTTGGTCGCCTGACAGGGGTCAGACCCAGTACTTC,CASWSPDRGQTQYF,TRBD1,TRBV28,TRBJ2-5,few
TGTGCCAGCAGCCTAGAGGCTAGCGGGGGGACAGATACGCAGTATTTT,CASSLEASGGTDTQYF,TRBD2,TRBV6-6,TRBJ2-3,many
TGTGCCAGCAGCTCTACCCCTGGACTGATTACGCAGTATTTT,CASSSTPGLITQYF,.,TRBV6-4,TRBJ2-3,few
TGTGCCAGCTCTCCTGGGCAGACAGGGTTCCCCGAGCAGTACTTC,CASSPGQTGFPEQYF,TRBD1,TRBV6-6,TRBJ2-7,few
TGTGCCAGCGGCATGGACAGGCGCGGTTCACCCCTCCACTTT,CASGMDRRGSPLHF,TRBD1,TRBV2,TRBJ1-6,.
TGTGCCAGCAGTCCCGGAGGGCCGGGGAACAATGAGCAGTTCTTC,CASSPGGPGNNEQFF,.,TRBV6-5,TRBJ2-1,.
TGTGCCAGCACCCCGTTGGACTCCTACAATGAGCAGTTCTTC,CASTPLDSYNEQFF,.,TRBV7-4,TRBJ2-1,.
TGTGCCAGCAGTTACTCGGGACTAGCGGGGATCTACAATGAGCAGTTCTTC,CASSYSGLAGIYNEQFF,TRBD2,TRBV6-6,TRBJ2-1,many
TGTGCCAGCAGCCAACCTCTAGCGGGGGGGCTTTTGGATACGCAGTATTTT,CASSQPLAGGLLDTQYF,TRBD2,TRBV3-1,TRBJ2-3,few
TGTGCCAGCAGTTTGGACGGGGGGCCAGATACGCAGTATTTT,CASSLDGGPDTQYF,.,TRBV12-3/TRBV12-4,TRBJ2-3,few
TGTGCCAGCAGCTCACGGGGGGTAATTGAGACCCAGTACTTC,CASSSRGVIETQYF,TRBD2,TRBV11-2,TRBJ2-5,few
TGTGCCAGCAGTGAAAGGGTACAGGGGGCTCGGATAAACATTCAGTACTTC,CASSERVQGARINIQYF,TRBD1,TRBV6-1,TRBJ2-4,few
TGTGCCAGCAGTGACTCGGGGGACTTAAAAGAGACCCAGTACTTC,CASSDSGDLKETQYF,.,TRBV6-4,TRBJ2-5,.
TGCGCCAGCAGCTTCTCAGGGGGGGAAGAAACTGAAGCTTTCTTT,CASSFSGGEETEAFF,TRBD1,TRBV5-1,TRBJ1-1,few